This entry concerns a single T cell receptor (beta chain). The antigen is undetermined. The data originate from a study of cytomegalovirus exposure and HLA in healthy donors. Overall study findings and caveats: HLA restriction was apparent for most CMV-associated TCR beta chains in a later analysis.

The PCR employed 60 Vbeta primers together with 13 Jbeta primers. The table came from immunoSEQ multiplex PCR; TCRdb's copy has only in-frame clones and leaves some out. The profile covers about 130,000 clones, with around four fifths appearing a single time and around 1.5% taken by the ten largest. The V end was cut by 5 bases, the J end by 1 base, with 12 bases between. The germline V gene has CDR1 SGHVS and CDR2 FQNEAQ. The CDR3 is 15 amino acids. Sequenced: PBMCs. The clonotype was recovered from a woman between 40 and 55 years old in good health and CMV-seronegative. The chain couples TRBV7-8 to TRBJ1-5; D unresolved. The CDR3 DNA reads as TGTGCCAGCAGCCGAGGGATGGGAAGCAATCAGCCCCAGCATTTT. This gives the protein CASSRGMGSNQPQHF.